This T cell receptor (beta chain) is drawn from a study of blood T cell repertoires in COVID-19. About the study: Collection of acute and convalescent COVID-19 samples took place in the United States, Italy and Spain. T cells, B-cell-depleted T cells, or PBMCs supplied cDNA or gDNA.

Germline V gene sequence: CDR1 MNHEY, CDR2 SVGAGI. V was shortened by 6 bases and J by 6 bases, with 11 bases between the two germline ends. The CDR3 is 13 residues long. The authors' processing: Reference gene primer amplification in the assay estimated nucleated cell counts. The protocol was immunoSEQ multiplex PCR, while the TCRdb copy is restricted to in-frame clones and leaves out a portion. Clone size and the V and J calls come from that table; the DNA yielded D and trimming. This sample has around 98,000 clones, with roughly 80% found just once. The sample was peripheral blood. The rearrangement uses TRBV6-5 and TRBJ1-4, with D perhaps matching TRBD1 (5 bases). The clonotype was recovered from a man in his 70s with active or convalescent COVID-19. In DNA, the CDR3 is TGTGCCAGCAGGGGACGGGGGTATGAAAAACTGTTTTTT. It codes for CASRGRGYEKLFF.